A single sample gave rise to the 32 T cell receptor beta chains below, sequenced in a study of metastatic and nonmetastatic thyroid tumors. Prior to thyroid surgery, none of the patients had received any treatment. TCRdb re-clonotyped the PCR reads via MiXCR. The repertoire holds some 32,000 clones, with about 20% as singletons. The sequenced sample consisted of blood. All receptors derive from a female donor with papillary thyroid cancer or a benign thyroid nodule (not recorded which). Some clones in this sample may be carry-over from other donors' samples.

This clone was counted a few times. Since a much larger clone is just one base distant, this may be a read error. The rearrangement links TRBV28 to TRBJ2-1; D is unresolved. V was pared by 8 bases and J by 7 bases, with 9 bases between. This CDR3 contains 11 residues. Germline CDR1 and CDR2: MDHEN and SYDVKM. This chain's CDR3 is CASGSLNEQFF. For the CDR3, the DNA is TGTGCCAGCGGTTCGTTAAATGAGCAGTTCTTC.

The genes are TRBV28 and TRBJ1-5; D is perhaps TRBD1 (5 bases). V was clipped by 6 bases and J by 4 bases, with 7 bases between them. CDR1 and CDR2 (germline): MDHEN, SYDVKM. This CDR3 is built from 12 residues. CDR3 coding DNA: TGTGCCAGCAGGGGGGGGAATCAGCCCCAGCATTTT. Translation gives CASRGGNQPQHF.

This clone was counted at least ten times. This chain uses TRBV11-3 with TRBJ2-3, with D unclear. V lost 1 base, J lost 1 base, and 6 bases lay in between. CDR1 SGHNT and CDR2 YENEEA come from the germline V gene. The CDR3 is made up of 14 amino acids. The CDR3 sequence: CASSLVLGTDTQYF. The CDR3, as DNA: TGTGCCAGCAGCTTAGTTCTGGGCACAGATACGCAGTATTTT.

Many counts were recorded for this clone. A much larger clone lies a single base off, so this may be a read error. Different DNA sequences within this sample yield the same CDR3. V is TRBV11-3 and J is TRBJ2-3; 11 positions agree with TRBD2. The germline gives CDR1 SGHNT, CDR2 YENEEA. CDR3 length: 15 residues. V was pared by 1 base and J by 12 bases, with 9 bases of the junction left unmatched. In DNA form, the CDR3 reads TGTGCCAGCAGCTTAGGGGCTAGCGGGGGGAGTACACAGTATTTT. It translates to CASSLGASGGSTQYF.

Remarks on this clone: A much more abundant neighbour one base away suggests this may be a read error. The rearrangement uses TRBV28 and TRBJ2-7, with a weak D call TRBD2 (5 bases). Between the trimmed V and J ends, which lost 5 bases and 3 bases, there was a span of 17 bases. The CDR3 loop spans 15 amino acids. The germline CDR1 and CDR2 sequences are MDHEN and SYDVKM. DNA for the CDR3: TGTGCCAGCAGTCTAGCCCCCCGGTGTGGCTACGAGCAGTACTTC. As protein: CASSLAPRCGYEQYF.

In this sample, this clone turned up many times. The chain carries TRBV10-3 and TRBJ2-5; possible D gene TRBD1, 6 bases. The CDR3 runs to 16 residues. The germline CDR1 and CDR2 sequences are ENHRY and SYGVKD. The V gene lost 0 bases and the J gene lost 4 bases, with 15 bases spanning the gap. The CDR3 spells CAISESMGALGETQYF. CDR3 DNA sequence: TGTGCCATCAGTGAGTCGATGGGGGCCCTAGGAGAGACCCAGTACTTC.

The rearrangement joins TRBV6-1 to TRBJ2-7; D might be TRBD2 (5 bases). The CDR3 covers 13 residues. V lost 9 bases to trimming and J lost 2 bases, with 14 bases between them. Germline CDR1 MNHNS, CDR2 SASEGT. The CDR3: CASMSGRTYEQYF. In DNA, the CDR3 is TGTGCCAGTATGAGCGGACGGACCTACGAGCAGTACTTC.

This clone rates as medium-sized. The CDR3: CASSLSRLAGGDNEQFF. The DNA of the CDR3 is TGCGCCAGCAGCTTGTCTCGACTAGCGGGAGGGGACAATGAGCAGTTCTTC. This chain connects TRBV5-1 to TRBJ2-1; TRBD2 matches at 14 bases. This CDR3 comprises 17 residues. The germline V gene encodes CDR1 SGHRS and CDR2 YFSETQ. V dropped 1 base and J dropped 5; count of bases not matched to a gene: 5. Variable domain in full (rest from reference TRBV5-1 and TRBJ2-1): KAGVTQTPRYLIKTRGQQVTLSCSPISGHRSVSWYQQTPGQGLQFLFEYFSETQRNKGNFPGRFSGRQFSNSRSEMNVSTLELGDSALYLCASSLSRLAGGDNEQFFGPGTRLTVL.

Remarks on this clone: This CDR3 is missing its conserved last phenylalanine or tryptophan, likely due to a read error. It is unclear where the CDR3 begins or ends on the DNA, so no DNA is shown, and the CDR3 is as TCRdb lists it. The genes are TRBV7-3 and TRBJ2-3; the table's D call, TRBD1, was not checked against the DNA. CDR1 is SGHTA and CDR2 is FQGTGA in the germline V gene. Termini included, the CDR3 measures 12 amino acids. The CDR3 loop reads CASSQAGDTHNI.

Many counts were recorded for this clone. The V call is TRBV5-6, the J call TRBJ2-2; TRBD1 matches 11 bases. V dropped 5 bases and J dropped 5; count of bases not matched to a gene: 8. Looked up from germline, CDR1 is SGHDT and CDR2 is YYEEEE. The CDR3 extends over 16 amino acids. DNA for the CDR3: TGTGCCAGCAGTCAGGACAGGGGGCGCCGGACCGGGGAGCTGTTTTTT. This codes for CASSQDRGRRTGELFF.

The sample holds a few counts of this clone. CDR3 DNA: TGTGCCAGTAGTATAGGGCGACCCGGGGAGCTGTTTTTT. It specifies CASSIGRPGELFF. The chain couples TRBV19 to TRBJ2-2, with no clear D. The CDR3 extends over 13 amino acids. Trimming stripped 1 base from V and 6 bases from J, with 6 bases between. Germline CDR1 reads LNHDA; CDR2 reads SQIVND (reference sequence).

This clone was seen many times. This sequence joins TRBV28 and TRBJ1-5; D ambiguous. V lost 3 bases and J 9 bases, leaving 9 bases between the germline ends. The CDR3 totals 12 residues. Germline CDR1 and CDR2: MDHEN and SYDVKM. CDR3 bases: TGTGCCAGCAGTTTTCTTGGTGGGCCCCAGCATTTT. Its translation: CASSFLGGPQHF.

The CDR3 DNA reads as TGCAGTGCTAACCCTTACACAGGGGCTAACTATGGCTACACCTTC. Translation gives CSANPYTGANYGYTF. The chain carries TRBV20-1 and TRBJ1-2, with 7 positions matching TRBD1. Germline CDR1 DFQATT, CDR2 SNEGSKA (reference sequence). Trimming cost V 4 bases and J 0 bases; bases outside gene matches: 8. The CDR3 has 15 residues.

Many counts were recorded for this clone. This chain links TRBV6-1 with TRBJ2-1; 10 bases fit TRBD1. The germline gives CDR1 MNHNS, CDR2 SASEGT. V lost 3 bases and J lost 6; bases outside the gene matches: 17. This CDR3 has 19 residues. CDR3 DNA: TGTGCCAGCAGTGAGACTCATTTCTGGACAGGGGGATCAGGCAATGAGCAGTTCTTC. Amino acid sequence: CASSETHFWTGGSGNEQFF.

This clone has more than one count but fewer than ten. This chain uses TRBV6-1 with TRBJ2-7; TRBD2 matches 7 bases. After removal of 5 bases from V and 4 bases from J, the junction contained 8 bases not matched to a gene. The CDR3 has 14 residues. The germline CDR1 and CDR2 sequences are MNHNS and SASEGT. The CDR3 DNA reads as TGTGCCAGCAGTCCAGCGGGGTTACGGTACGAGCAGTACTTC. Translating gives CASSPAGLRYEQYF.

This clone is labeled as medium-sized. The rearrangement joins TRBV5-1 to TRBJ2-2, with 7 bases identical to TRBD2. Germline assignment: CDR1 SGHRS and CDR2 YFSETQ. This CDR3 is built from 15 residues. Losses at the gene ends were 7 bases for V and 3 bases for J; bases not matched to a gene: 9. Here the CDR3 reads CASASSLADTGELFF. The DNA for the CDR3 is TGCGCCAGCGCTTCGTCCCTAGCGGACACCGGGGAGCTGTTTTTT.

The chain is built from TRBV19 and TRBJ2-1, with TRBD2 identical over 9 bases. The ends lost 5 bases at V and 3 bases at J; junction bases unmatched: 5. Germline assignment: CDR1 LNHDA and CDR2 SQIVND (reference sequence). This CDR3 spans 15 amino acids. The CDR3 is CASSGASGNYNEQFF. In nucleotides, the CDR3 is TGTGCCAGTAGTGGGGCTAGCGGGAACTACAATGAGCAGTTCTTC.

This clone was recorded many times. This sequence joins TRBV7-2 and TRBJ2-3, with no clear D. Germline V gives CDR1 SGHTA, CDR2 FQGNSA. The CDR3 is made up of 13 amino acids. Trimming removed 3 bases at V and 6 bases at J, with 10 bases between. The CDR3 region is CASSFRLSDTQYF. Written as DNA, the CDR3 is TGTGCCAGCAGCTTCCGCCTTAGCGATACGCAGTATTTT. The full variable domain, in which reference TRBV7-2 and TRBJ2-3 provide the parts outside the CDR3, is GAGVSQSPSNKVTEKGKDVELRCDPISGHTALYWYRQSLGQGLEFLIYFQGNSAPDKSGLPSDRFSAERTGGSVSTLTIQRTQQEDSAVYLCASSFRLSDTQYFGPGTRLTVL.

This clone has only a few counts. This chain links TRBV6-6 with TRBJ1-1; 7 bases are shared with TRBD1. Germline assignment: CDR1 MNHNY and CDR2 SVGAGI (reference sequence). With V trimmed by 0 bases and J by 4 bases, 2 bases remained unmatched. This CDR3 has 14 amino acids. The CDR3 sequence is CASSYSAGGTEAFF. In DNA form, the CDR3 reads TGTGCCAGCAGTTACTCGGCAGGGGGCACTGAAGCTTTCTTT.

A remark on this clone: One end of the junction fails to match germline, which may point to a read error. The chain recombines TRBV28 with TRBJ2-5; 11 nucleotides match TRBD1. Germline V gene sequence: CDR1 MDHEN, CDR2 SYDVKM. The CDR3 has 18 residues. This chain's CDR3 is CASSLLLFRDRGGETRYF. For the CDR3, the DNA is TGTGCCAGCAGTTTATTATTGTTCCGGGACAGGGGGGGAGAGACCCGGTACTTC.

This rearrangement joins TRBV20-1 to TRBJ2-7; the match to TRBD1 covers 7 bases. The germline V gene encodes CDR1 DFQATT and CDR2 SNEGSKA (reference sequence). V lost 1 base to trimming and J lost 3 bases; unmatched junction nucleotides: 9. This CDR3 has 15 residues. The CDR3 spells CSARAGQVFIYEQYF. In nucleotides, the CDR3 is TGCAGTGCTAGAGCCGGACAGGTTTTTATCTACGAGCAGTACTTC.

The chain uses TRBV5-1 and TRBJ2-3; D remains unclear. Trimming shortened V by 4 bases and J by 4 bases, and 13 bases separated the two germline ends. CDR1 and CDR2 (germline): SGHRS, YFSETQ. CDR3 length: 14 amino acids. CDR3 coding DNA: TGCGCCAGCAGCGGGTCTAGTGGGCCAGATACGCAGTATTTT. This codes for CASSGSSGPDTQYF.

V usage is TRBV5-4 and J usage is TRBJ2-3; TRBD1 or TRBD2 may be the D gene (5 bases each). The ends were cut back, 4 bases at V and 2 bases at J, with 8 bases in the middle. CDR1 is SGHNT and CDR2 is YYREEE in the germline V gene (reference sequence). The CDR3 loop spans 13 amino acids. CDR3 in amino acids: CASSGTATDTQYF. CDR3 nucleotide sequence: TGTGCCAGCAGCGGGACGGCCACAGATACGCAGTATTTT.

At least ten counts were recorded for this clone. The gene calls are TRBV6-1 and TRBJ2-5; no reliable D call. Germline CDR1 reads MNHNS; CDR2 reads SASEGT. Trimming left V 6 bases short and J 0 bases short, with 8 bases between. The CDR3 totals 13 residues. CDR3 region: CASSPPYQETQYF. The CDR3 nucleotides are TGTGCCAGCAGCCCCCCATACCAAGAGACCCAGTACTTC.

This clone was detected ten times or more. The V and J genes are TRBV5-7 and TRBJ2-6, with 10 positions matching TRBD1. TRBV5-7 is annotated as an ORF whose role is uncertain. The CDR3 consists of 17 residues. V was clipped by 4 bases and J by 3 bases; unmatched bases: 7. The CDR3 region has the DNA TGTGCCAGCAGCCGCCGGGACAGGGGTGATGGGGCCAACGTCCTGACTTTC. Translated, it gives CASSRRDRGDGANVLTF.

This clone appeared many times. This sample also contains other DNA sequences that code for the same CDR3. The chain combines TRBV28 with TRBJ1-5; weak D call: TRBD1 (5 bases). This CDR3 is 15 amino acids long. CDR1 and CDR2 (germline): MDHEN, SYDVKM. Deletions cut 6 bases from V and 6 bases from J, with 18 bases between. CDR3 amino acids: CASSFLTAAGQPQHF. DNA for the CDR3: TGTGCCAGCAGCTTCCTGACAGCCGCCGGTCAGCCCCAGCATTTT.

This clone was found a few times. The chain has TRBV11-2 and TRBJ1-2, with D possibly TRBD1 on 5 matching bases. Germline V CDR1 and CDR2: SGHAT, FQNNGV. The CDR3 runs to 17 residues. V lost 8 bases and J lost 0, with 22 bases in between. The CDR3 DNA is TGTGCCAGCTTAGGTCAAGATCGGGGGTCTTCTAACTATGGCTACACCTTC. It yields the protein CASLGQDRGSSNYGYTF.

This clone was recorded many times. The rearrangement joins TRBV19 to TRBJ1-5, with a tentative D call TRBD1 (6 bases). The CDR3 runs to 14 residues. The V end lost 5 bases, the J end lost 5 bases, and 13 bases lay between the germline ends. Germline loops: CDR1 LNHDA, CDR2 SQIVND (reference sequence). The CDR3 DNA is TGTGCCAGTAGTGCGGACAGAGGGGATCAGCCCCAGCATTTT. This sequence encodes CASSADRGDQPQHF.

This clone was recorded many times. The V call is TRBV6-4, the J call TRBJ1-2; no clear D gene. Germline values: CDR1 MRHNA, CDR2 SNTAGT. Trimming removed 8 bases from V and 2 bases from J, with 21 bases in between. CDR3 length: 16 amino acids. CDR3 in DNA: TGTGCCAGCCTTGCAGCTGACCTCTATCTCAACTATGGCTACACCTTC. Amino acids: CASLAADLYLNYGYTF.

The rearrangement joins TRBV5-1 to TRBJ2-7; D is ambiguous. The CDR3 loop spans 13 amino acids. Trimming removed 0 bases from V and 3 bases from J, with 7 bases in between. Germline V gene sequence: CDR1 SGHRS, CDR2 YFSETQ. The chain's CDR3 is CASSLGLLYEQYF. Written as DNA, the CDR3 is TGCGCCAGCAGCTTGGGACTCCTCTACGAGCAGTACTTC.

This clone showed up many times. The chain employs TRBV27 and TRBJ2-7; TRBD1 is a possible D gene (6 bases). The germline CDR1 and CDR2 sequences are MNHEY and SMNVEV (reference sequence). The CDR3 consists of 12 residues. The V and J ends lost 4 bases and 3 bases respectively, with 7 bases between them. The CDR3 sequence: CASSSRGYEQYF. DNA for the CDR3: TGTGCCAGCAGTTCCAGGGGCTACGAGCAGTACTTC.

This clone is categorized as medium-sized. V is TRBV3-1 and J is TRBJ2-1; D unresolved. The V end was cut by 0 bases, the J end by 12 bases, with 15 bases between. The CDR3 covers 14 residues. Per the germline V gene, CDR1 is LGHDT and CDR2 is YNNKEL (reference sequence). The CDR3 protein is CASSQDLAALAQFF. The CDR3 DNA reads TGTGCCAGCAGCCAAGATTTGGCTGCTTTGGCGCAGTTCTTC.